This TCR beta chain is from a study of cytomegalovirus exposure and HLA in healthy donors. Overall study findings and caveats: Highly shared sequence variants in one cluster were likely a sequencing artifact. Accurate HLA-A and HLA-B prediction from TCR beta sequences was reported for most subjects. Diagnosis of cytomegalovirus status made by the classifier reportedly showed high specificity and sensitivity. A later analysis associated approximately 17,000 TCR beta sequences with HLA alleles at a 0.05 false discovery rate.

Points on this clone: Its specificity is unknown.

Primers included in the PCR were 60 Vbeta and 13 Jbeta primers. TCRdb keeps only in-frame clones here, not all; method: immunoSEQ multiplex PCR. This table holds more than 85,000 clones, roughly two thirds found once. This TCR was recovered from a man in his forties or fifties in good health and CMV-seronegative. Material for sequencing was PBMCs.

The CDR3, as DNA: TGTGCCAGCAGGACCGCGCAGGGAGAGACCCAGTACTTC. Amino acid sequence: CASRTAQGETQYF. V is TRBV7-9 and J is TRBJ2-5; the D gene is possibly TRBD1 (5 bases). Germline assignment: CDR1 SEHNR and CDR2 FQNEAQ (reference sequence). V shed 6 bases and J shed 4 bases, with 12 bases lying between them. The CDR3 consists of 13 residues.